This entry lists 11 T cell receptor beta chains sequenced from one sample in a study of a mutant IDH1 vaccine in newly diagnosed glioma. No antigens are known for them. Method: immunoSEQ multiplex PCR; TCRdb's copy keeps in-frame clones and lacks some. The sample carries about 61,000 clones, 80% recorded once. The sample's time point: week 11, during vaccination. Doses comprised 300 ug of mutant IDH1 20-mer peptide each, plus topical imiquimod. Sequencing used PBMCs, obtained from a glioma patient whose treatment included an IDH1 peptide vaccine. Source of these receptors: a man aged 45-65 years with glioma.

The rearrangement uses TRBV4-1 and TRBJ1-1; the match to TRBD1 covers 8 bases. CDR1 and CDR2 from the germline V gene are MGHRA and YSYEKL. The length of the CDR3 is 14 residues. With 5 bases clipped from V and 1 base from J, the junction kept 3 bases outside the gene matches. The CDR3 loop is CASSGTGWNTEAFF. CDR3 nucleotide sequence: TGCGCCAGCAGCGGGACAGGCTGGAACACTGAAGCTTTCTTT.

The CDR3 nucleotides are TGTGCCAGCAGCTACGGGACATTAAGCCAGCCCCAGCATTTT. It yields the protein CASSYGTLSQPQHF. The chain uses TRBV5-6 and TRBJ1-5, with D tentatively TRBD1 (6 bases). Trimming removed 3 bases at V and 7 bases at J, with 14 bases between. Germline loops: CDR1 SGHDT, CDR2 YYEEEE. CDR3 length: 14 amino acids.

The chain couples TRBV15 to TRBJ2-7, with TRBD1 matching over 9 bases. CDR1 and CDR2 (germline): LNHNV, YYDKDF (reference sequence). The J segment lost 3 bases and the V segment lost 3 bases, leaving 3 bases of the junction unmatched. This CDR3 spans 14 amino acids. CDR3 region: CATSRDRGVYEQYF. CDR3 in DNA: TGTGCCACCAGCAGGGACAGGGGAGTCTACGAGCAGTACTTC.

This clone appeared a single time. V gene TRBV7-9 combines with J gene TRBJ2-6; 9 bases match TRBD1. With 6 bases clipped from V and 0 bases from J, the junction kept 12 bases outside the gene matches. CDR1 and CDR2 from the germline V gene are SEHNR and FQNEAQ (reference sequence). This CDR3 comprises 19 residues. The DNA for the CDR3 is TGTGCCAGCAGAACTGGGGACAGGGAAATATACTCTGGGGCCAACGTCCTGACTTTC. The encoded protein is CASRTGDREIYSGANVLTF.

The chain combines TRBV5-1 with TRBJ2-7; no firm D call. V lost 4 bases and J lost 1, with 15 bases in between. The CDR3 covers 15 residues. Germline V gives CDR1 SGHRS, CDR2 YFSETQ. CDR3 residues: CASSASSSTSYEQYF. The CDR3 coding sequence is TGCGCCAGCAGCGCTTCCTCATCGACGTCCTACGAGCAGTACTTC.

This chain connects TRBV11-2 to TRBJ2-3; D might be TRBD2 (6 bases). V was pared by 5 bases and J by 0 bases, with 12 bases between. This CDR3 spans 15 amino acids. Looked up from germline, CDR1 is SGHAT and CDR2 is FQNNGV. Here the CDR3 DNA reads TGTGCCAGCAGCCTAGGGAGCGGGAGCACAGATACGCAGTATTTT. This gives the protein CASSLGSGSTDTQYF.

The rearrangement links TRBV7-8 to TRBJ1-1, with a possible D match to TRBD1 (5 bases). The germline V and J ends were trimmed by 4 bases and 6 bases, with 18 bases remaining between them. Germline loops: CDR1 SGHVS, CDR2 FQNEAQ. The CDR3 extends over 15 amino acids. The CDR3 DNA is TGTGCCAGCAGCTCCCAGAGCAGGGCCAAGGCTGAAGCTTTCTTT. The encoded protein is CASSSQSRAKAEAFF.

CDR3 protein: CASKRTFLFYGYTF. The CDR3 DNA is TGTGCCAGCAAGCGGACTTTTCTTTTCTATGGCTACACCTTC. The chain employs TRBV2 and TRBJ1-2, with no clear D. The CDR3 has 14 amino acids. Germline V gene data show CDR1 as SNHLY and CDR2 as FYNNEI. The V gene lost 7 bases and the J gene lost 4 bases, with 16 bases spanning the gap. The whole variable domain, filled in from reference TRBV2 and TRBJ1-2, reads EPEVTQTPSHQVTQMGQEVILRCVPISNHLYFYWYRQILGQKVEFLVSFYNNEISEKSEIFDDQFSVERPDGSNFTLKIRSTKLEDSAMYFCASKRTFLFYGYTFGSGTRLTVV.

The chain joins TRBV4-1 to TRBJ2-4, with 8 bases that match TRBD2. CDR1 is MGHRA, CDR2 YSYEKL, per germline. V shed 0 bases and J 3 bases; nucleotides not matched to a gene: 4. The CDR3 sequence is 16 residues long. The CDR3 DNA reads TGCGCCAGCAGCCAAGACCCCGGGACTAGCAAAAACATTCAGTACTTC. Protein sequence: CASSQDPGTSKNIQYF.

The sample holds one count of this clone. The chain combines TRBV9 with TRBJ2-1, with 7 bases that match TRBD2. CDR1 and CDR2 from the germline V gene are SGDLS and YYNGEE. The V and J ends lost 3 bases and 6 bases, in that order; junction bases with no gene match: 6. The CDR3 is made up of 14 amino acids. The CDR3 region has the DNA TGTGCCAGCAGCGGGGGAGGGACTGGCAATGAGCAGTTCTTC. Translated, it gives CASSGGGTGNEQFF.

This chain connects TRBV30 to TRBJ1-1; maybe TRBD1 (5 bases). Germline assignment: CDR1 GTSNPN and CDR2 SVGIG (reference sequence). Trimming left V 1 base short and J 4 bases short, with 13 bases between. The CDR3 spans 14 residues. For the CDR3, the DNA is TGTGCCTGGAGTGAGGGTGGGGGGATCACTGAAGCTTTCTTT. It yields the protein CAWSEGGGITEAFF. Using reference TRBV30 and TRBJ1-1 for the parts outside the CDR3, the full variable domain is SQTIHQWPATLVQPVGSPLSLECTVEGTSNPNLYWYRQAAGRGLQLLFYSVGIGQISSEVPQNLSASRPQDRQFILSSKKLLLSDSGFYLCAWSEGGGITEAFFGQGTRLTVV.